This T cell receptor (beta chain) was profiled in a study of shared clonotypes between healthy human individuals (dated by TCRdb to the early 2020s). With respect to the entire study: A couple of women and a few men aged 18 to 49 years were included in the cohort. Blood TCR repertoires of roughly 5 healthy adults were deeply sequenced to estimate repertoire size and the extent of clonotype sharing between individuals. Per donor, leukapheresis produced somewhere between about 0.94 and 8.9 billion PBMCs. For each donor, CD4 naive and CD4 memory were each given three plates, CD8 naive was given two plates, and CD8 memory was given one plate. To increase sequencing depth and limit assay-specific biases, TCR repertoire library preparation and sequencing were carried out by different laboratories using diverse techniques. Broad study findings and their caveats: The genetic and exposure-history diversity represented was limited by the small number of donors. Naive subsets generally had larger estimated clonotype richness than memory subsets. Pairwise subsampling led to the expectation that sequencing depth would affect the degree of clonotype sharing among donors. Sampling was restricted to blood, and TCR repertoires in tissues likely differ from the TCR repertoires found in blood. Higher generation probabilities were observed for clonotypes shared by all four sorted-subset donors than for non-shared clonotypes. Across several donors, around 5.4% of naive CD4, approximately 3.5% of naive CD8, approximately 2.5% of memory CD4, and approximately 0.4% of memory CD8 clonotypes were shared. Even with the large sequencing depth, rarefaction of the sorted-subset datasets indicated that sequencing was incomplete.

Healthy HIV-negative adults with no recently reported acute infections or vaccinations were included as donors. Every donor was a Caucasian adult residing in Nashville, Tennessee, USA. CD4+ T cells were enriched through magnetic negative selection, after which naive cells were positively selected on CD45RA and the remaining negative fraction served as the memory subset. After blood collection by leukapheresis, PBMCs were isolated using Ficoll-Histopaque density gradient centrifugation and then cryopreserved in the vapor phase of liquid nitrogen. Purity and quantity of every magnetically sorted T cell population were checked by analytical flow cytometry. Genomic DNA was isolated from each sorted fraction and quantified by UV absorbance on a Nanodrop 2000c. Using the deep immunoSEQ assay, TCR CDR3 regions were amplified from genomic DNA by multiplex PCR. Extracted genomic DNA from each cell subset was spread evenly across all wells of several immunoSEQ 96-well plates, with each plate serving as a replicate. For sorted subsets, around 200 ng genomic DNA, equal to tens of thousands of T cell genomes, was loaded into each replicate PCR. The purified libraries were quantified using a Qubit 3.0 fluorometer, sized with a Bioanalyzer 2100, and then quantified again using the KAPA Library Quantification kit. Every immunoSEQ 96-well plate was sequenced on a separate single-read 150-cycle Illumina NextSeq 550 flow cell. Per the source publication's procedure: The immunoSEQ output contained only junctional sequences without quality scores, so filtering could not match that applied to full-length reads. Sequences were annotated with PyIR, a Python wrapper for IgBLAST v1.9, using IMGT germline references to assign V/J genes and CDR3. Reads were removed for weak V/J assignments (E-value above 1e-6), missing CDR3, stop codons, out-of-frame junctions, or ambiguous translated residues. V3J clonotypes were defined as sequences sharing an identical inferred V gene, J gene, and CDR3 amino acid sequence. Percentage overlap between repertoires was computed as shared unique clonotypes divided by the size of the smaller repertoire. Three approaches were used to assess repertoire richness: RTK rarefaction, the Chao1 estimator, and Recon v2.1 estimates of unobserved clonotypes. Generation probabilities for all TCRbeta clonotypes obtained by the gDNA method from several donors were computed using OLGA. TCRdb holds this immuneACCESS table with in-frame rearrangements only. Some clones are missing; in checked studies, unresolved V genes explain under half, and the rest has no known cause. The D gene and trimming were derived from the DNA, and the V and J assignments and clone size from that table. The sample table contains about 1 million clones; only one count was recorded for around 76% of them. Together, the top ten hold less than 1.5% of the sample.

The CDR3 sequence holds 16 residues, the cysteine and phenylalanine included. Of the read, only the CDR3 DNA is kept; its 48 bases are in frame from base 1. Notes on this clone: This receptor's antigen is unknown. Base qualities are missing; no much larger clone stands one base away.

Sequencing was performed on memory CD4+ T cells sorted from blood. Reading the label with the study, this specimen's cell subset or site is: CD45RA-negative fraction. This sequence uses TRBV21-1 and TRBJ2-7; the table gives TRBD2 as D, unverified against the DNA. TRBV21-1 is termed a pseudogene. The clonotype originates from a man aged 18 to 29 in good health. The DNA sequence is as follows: TGTGCCAGCAGCAATATGAGGGGAGGCGCGGCCTACGAGCAGTACTTC. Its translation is CASSNMRGGAAYEQYF.